The sequence of this T cell receptor (beta chain) was determined in a study of CD8+CD57+ T cells in acquired aplastic anemia. Overall study: Sequencing produced an average of about 10 million reads per healthy donor for CD4+ cells.

As regards this clonotype: As yet, its antigen is unknown.

Genomic DNA constituted the template upon which TCR beta VDJ and CDR3 profiling was performed. MiXCR, applied by TCRdb to the reads, yields one record per CDR3 protein. The data show roughly 63,000 distinct CDR3 sequences, 50% to 55% seen once. Germline CDR1 and CDR2: LNHNV and YYDKDF (reference sequence). This CDR3 spans 13 amino acids. Between the trimmed V and J ends, which lost 0 bases and 8 bases, there was a span of 10 bases. General study findings and limits: Significant differences in CD8+ Simpson's diversity were not observed between patients and controls. Researchers report that twenty-nine CD8+ CDR3 sequences appeared in both patients and controls.

J is TRBJ1-2 and V is TRBV15; TRBD1 is a possible D gene (5 bases). Sequences were obtained from sorted CD4+, CD8+, or CD8+CD57+ T cells (not recorded which) from PBMCs. The clonotype comes from a human donor in good health, serving as a control. DNA of the CDR3: TGTGCCACCAGCAGAGATGGGGCGGAAGGCTACACCTTC. This sequence encodes CATSRDGAEGYTF.